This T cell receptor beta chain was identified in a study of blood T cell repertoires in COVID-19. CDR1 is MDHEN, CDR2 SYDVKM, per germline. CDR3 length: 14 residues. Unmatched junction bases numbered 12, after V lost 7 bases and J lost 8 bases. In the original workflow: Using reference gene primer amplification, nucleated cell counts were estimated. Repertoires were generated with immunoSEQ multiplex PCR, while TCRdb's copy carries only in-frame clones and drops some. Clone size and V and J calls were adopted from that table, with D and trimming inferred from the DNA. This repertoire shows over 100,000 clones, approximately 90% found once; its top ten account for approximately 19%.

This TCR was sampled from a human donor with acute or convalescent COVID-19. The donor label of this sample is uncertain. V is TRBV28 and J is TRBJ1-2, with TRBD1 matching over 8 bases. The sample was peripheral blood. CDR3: CASTIGTGQGGYTF. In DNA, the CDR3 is TGTGCCAGCACCATCGGGACAGGCCAAGGGGGCTACACCTTC.